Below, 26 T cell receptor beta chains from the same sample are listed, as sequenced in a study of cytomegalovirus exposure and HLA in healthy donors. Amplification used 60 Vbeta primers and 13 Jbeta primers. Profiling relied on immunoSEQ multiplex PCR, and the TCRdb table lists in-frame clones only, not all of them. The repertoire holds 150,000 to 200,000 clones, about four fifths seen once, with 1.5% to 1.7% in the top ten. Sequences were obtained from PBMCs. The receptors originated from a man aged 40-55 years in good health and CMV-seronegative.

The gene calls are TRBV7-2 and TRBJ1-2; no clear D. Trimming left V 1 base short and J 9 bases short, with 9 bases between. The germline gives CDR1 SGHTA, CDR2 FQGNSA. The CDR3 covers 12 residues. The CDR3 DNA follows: TGTGCCAGCAGCTTAGGCGGAGGGAGCTACACCTTC. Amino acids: CASSLGGGSYTF.

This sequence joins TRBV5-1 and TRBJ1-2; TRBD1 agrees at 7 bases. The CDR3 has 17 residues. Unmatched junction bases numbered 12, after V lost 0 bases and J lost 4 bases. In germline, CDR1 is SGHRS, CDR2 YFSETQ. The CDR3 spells CASSLVLSAGQLYGYTF. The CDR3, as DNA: TGCGCCAGCAGCTTGGTCCTATCGGCGGGACAGCTCTATGGCTACACCTTC.

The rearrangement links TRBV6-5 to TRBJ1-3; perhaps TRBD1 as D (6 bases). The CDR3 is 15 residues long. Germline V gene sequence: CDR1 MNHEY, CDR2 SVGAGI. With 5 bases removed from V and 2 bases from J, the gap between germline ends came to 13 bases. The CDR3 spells CASSISGGAGNTIYF. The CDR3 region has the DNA TGTGCCAGCAGTATCTCGGGGGGCGCTGGAAACACCATATATTTT.

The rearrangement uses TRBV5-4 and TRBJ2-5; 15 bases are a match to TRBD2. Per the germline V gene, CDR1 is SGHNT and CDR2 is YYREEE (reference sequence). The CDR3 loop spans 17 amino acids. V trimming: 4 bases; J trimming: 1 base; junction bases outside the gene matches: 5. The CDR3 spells CASSGTSGGTFQETQYF. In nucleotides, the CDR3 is TGTGCCAGCAGCGGGACTAGCGGGGGGACCTTCCAAGAGACCCAGTACTTC.

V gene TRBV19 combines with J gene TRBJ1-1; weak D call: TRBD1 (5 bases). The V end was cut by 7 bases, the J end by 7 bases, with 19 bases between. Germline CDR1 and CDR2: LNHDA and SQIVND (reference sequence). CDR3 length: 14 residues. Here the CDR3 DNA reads TGTGCCAGTAACCAGCAGGGAGGCGTCGGTGAAGCTTTCTTT. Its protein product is CASNQQGGVGEAFF.

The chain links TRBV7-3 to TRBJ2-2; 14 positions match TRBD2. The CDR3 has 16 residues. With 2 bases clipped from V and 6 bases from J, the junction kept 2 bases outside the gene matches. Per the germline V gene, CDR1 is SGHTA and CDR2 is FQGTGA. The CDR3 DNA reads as TGTGCCAGCAGCTTATCGGGACTAGCGGGAGCCGGGGAGCTGTTTTTT. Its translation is CASSLSGLAGAGELFF.

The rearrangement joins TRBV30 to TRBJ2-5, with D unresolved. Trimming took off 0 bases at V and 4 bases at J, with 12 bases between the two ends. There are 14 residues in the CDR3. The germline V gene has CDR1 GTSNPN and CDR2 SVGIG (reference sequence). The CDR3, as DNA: TGTGCCTGGAGTGTACGTGTGGGCCTAGAGACCCAGTACTTC. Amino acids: CAWSVRVGLETQYF.

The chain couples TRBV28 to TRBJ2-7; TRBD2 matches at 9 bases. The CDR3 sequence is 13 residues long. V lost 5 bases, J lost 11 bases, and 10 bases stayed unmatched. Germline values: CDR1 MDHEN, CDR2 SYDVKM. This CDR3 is CASSRTGAGGEYF. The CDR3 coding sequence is TGTGCCAGCAGTCGCACCGGGGCGGGGGGGGAGTACTTC.

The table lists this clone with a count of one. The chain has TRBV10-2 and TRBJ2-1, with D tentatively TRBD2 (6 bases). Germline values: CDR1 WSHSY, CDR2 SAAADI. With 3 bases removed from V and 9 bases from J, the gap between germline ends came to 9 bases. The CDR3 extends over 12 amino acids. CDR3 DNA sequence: TGCGCCAGCAGTGATCGCGGGGTTGAGCAGTTCTTC. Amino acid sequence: CASSDRGVEQFF.

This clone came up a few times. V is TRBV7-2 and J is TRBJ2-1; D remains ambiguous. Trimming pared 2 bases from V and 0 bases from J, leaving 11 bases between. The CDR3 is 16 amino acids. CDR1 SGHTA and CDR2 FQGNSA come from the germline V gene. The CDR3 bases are TGTGCCAGCAGCTTATCATCCTGGAGCTCCTACAATGAGCAGTTCTTC. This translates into CASSLSSWSSYNEQFF. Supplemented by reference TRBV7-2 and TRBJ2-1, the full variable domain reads GAGVSQSPSNKVTEKGKDVELRCDPISGHTALYWYRQSLGQGLEFLIYFQGNSAPDKSGLPSDRFSAERTGGSVSTLTIQRTQQEDSAVYLCASSLSSWSSYNEQFFGPGTRLTVL.

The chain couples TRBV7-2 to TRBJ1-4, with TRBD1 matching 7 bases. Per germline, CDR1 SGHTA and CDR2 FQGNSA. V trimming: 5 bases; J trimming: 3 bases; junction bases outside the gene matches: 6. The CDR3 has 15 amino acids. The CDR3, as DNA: TGTGCCAGCAGCGTAGGGACAGCTGCTAATGAAAAACTGTTTTTT. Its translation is CASSVGTAANEKLFF.

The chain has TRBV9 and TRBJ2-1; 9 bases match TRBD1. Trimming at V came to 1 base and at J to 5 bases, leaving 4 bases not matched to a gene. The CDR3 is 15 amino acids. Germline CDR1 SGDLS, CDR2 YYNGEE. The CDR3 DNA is TGTGCCAGCAGCGTATGGGACAGGGCAGACAATGAGCAGTTCTTC. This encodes CASSVWDRADNEQFF.

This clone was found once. The CDR3 sequence: CASSLGPSGSTDTQYF. CDR3 nucleotides: TGCGCCAGCAGCCTTGGACCTAGCGGAAGCACAGATACGCAGTATTTT. The chain joins TRBV4-1 to TRBJ2-3; 7 bases line up with TRBD2. The junction had 7 bases not matched to a gene; V was cut back by 4 bases and J by 0 bases. CDR1 MGHRA and CDR2 YSYEKL come from the germline V gene. The CDR3 is made up of 16 amino acids.

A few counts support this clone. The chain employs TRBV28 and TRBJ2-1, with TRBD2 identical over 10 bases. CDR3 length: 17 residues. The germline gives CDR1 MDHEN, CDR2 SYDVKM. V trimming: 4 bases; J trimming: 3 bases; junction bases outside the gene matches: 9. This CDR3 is CASSSHSSGRVYNEQFF. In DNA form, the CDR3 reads TGTGCCAGCAGTTCACACTCTAGCGGGAGAGTCTACAATGAGCAGTTCTTC.

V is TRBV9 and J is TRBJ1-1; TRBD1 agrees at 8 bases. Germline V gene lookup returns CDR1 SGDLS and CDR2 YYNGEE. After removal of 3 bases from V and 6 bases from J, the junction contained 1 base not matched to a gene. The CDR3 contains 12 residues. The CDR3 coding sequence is TGTGCCAGCAGCGGGACAGGGCCTGAAGCTTTCTTT. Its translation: CASSGTGPEAFF.

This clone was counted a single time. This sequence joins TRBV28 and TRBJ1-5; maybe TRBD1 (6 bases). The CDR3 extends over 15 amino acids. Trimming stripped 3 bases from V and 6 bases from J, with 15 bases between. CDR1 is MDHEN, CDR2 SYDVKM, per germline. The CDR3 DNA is TGTGCCAGCAGTTTGCTAGGGGGTTCTGGTCAGCCCCAGCATTTT. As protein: CASSLLGGSGQPQHF.

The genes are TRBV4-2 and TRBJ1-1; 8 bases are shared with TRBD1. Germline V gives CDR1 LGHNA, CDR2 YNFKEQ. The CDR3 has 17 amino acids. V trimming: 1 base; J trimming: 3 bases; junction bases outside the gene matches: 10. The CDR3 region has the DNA TGTGCCAGCAGCCAAGTAGCAGGGGGCGCACCGGACACTGAAGCTTTCTTT. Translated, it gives CASSQVAGGAPDTEAFF.

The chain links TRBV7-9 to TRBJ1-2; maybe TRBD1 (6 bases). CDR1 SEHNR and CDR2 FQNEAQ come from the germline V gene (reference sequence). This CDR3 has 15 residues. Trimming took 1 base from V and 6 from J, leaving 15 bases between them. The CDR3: CASSLGMSAGDGYTF. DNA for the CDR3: TGTGCCAGCAGCTTAGGAATGTCGGCAGGGGATGGCTACACCTTC.

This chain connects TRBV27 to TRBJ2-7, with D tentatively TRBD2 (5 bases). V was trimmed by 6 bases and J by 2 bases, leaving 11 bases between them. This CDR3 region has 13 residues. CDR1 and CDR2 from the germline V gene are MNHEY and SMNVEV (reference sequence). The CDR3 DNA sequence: TGTGCCAGCAGGTGGACTGGGACCTACGAGCAGTACTTC. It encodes CASRWTGTYEQYF.

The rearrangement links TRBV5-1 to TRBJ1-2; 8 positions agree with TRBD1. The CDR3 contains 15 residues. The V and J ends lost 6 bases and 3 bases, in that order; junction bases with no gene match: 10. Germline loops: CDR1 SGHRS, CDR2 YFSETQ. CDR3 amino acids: CASNSGGAGDYGYTF. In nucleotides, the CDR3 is TGCGCCAGCAACTCAGGGGGCGCGGGCGACTATGGCTACACCTTC. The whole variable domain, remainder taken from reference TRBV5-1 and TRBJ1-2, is KAGVTQTPRYLIKTRGQQVTLSCSPISGHRSVSWYQQTPGQGLQFLFEYFSETQRNKGNFPGRFSGRQFSNSRSEMNVSTLELGDSALYLCASNSGGAGDYGYTFGSGTRLTVV.

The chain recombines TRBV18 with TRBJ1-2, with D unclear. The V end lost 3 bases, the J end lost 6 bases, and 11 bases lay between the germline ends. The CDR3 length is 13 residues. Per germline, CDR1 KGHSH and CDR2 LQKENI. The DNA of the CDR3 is TGTGCCAGCTCACCTAATCGTTTTGATGGCTACACCTTC. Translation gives CASSPNRFDGYTF.

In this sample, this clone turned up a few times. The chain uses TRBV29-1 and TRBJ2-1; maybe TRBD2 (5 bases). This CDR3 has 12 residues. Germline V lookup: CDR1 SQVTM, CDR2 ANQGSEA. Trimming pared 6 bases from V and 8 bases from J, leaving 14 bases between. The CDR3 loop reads CSVQDFRDEQFF. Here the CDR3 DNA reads TGCAGCGTGCAGGACTTCCGCGATGAGCAGTTCTTC.

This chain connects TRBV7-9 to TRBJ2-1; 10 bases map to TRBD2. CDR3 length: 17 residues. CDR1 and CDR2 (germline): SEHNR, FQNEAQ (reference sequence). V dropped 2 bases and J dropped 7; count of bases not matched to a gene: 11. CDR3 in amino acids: CASSLSGGASSLNEQFF. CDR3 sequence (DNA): TGTGCCAGCAGCTTAAGCGGGGGGGCCTCGAGCTTGAATGAGCAGTTCTTC.

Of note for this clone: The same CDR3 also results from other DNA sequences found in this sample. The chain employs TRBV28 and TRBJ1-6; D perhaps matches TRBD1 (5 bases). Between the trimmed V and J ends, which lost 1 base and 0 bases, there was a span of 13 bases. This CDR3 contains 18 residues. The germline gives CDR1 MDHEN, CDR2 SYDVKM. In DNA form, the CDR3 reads TGTGCCAGCAGTTTATCGGCAGGGTTGGGCTCCTATAATTCACCCCTCCACTTT. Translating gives CASSLSAGLGSYNSPLHF. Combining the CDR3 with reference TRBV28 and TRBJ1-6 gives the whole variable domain DVKVTQSSRYLVKRTGEKVFLECVQDMDHENMFWYRQDPGLGLRLIYFSYDVKMKEKGDIPEGYSVSREKKERFSLILESASTNQTSMYLCASSLSAGLGSYNSPLHFGNGTRLTVT.

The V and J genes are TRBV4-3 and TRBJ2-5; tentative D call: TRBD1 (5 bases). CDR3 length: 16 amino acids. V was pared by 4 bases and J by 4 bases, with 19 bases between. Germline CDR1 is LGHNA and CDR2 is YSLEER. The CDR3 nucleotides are TGCGCCAGCAGCCCTAGAATGGACCTTAGGGGAGAGACCCAGTACTTC. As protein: CASSPRMDLRGETQYF.

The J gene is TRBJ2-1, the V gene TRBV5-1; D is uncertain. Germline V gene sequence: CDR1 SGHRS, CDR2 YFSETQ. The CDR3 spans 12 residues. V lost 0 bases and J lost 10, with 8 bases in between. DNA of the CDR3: TGCGCCAGCAGCTTGGGAGGTATAGAGCAGTTCTTC. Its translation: CASSLGGIEQFF.